This note documents a single T cell receptor beta chain sequence. TCRdb re-analysed the 5' RACE reads in MiXCR, keeping a single row per CDR3 protein. This sample carries roughly 400,000 distinct CDR3 sequences, 16% of them seen once, and the ten largest clones take approximately 21%. The ends were cut back, 2 bases at V and 0 bases at J, with 13 bases in the middle. The germline gives CDR1 LNHNV, CDR2 YYDKDF (reference sequence). This CDR3 spans 16 amino acids. This record comes from a study of T-cell memory formation after mild COVID-19. Turning to the study itself: TCR clusters mostly belonged to single donors.

The specimen was PBMCs or a T cell subset sorted from them (not recorded which). The sequence came from a man younger than 35 who had mild COVID-19 (a few samples of this study predate the infection). Cell type and time point are not known. This rearrangement joins TRBV15 to TRBJ1-2; the D gene is possibly TRBD1 (6 bases). The CDR3 loop reads CATSRPSDSANYGYTF. The CDR3 nucleotides are TGTGCCACCAGCAGACCATCGGACAGCGCTAACTATGGCTACACCTTC.